This TCR beta chain stems from a study of cytomegalovirus exposure and HLA in healthy donors. V was shortened by 0 bases and J by 8 bases, with 13 bases between the two germline ends. The CDR3 is made up of 15 amino acids. In germline, CDR1 is KGHSH, CDR2 LQKENI. Study-level findings and limits: Associated with HLA alleles at 0.05 false discovery rate in a later analysis were around 17,000 TCR beta sequences. In a later analysis, an Asian-associated ancestry cluster reportedly showed fewer N-insertions than the approximately 700-donor mean.

As regards this clone: Its antigen is not identified.

With 60 Vbeta and 13 Jbeta primers, the PCR was carried out. Method: immunoSEQ multiplex PCR; TCRdb's copy keeps in-frame clones and lacks some. The sample comprises about 170,000 clones, less than 85% of which are singletons, and 1% rests with the top ten. The sequencing input was PBMCs. The chain recombines TRBV18 with TRBJ1-4, with D possibly matching TRBD1 (5 bases). The sequence was collected from a boy aged 2 to 10 in good health and CMV-seronegative. The CDR3 loop reads CASSPPGQKGEKLFF. CDR3 coding DNA: TGTGCCAGCTCACCACCGGGGCAGAAGGGAGAAAAACTGTTTTTT.